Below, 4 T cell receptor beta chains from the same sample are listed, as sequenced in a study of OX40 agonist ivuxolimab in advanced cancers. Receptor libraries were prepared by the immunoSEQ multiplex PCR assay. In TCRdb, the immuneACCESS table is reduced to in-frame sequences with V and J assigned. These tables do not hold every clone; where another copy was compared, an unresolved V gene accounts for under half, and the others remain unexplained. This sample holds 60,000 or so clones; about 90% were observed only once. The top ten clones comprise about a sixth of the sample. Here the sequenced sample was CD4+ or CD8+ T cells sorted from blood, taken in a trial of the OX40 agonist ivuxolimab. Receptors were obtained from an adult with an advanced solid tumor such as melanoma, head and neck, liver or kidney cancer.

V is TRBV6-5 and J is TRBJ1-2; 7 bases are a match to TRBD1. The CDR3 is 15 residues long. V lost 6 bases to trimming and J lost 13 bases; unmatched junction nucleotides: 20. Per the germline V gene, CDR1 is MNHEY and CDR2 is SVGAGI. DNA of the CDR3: TGTGCCAGCAGAGCCTTAGGTCCAGCCGACAGGGACTTCACCTTC. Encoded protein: CASRALGPADRDFTF.

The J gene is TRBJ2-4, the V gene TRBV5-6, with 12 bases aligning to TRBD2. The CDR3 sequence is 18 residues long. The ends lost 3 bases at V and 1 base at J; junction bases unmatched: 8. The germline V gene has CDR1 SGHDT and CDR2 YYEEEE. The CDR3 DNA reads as TGTGCCAGCAGCTGGAGAGAAGGGACTAGCGGGGCCAAAAACATTCAGTACTTC. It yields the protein CASSWREGTSGAKNIQYF. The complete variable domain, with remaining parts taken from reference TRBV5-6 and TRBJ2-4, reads DAGVTQSPTHLIKTRGQQVTLRCSPKSGHDTVSWYQQALGQGPQFIFQYYEEEERQRGNFPDRFSGHQFPNYSSELNVNALLLGDSALYLCASSWREGTSGAKNIQYFGAGTRLSVL.

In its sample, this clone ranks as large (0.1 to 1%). CDR3 sequence reads: CASSLAHDQPQHF. The DNA of the CDR3 is TGTGCCAGCAGCTTAGCCCACGATCAGCCCCAGCATTTT. The chain uses TRBV7-9 and TRBJ1-5; D is undetermined. Trimming left V 0 bases short and J 5 bases short, with 5 bases between. This CDR3 comprises 13 residues. Germline CDR1 and CDR2: SEHNR and FQNEAQ (reference sequence).

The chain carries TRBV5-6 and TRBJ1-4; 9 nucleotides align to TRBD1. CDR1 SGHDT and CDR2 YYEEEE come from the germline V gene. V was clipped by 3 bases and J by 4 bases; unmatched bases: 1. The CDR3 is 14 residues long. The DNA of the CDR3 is TGTGCCAGCAGCTCGGGACAGGGTAATGAAAAACTGTTTTTT. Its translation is CASSSGQGNEKLFF.